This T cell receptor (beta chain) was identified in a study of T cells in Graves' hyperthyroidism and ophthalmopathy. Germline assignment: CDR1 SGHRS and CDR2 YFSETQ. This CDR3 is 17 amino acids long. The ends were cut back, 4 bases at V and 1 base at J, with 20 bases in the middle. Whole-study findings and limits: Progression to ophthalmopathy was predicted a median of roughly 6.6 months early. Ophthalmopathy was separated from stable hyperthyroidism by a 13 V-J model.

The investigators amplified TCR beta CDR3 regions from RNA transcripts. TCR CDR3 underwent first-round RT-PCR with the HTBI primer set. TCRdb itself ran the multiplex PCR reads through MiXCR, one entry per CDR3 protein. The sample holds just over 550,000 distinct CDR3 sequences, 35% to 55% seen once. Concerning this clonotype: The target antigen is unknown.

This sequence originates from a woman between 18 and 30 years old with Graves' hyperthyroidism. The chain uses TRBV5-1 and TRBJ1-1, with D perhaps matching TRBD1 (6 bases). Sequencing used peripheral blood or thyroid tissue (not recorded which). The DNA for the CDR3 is TGCGCCAGCAGCGGCACCCCAGGGGACGAAGCGAACACTGAAGCTTTCTTT. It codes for CASSGTPGDEANTEAFF.